Reported below is one T cell receptor (beta chain). No antigen is known for it. A read error may produce the germline difference seen at one junction end. These data come from a study of tumor and adjacent non-tumor tissue in lung cancer. Study details: Around 4.4 million productive TCRbeta reads were obtained per sample on average.

This sample's RNA came from whole unsorted tissue. More than 3 cm separated this lung sample from the edge of the tumor. The library came from three nested PCR rounds adapted from ARM-PCR protocols. TCRdb fed the multiplex PCR reads into MiXCR, producing one record per CDR3 protein. The data show fewer than 90,000 distinct CDR3 sequences, around three quarters seen once. CDR1 is SGHAT, CDR2 FQNNGV, per germline. This CDR3 has 15 residues. Findings of the study overall: Tumor tissue had significantly higher TCR diversity than normal lung. Top 100 clones took a larger repertoire share in normal lung.

V usage is TRBV11-2 and J usage is TRBJ2-7, with 8 nucleotides matching TRBD2. The source is a woman in her 50s with non-small cell lung cancer. Specimen: distant non-tumor lung tissue. CDR3 region: CASGLVAGGQYEQYF. The DNA for the CDR3 is TGTGCCAGCGGCTTAGTGGCGGGAGGCCAATACGAGCAGTACTTC.